What follows are 10 T cell receptor beta chains derived from one specimen sequenced in a study of blood T cells in healthy people across ages. The second PCR ran about 6 to 11 cycles with a sample-barcoded 5' primer and J-beta primers. Each CDR3 protein gets one entry after TCRdb re-called the 5' RACE reads with MiXCR. The data hold about 1.8 million distinct CDR3 sequences, with roughly 50% observed a single time. The sample comprised blood. Receptors originate from a woman in her 40s in good health.

A few counts support this clonotype. The junction differs from germline at one of its ends, possibly a read error. The J gene is TRBJ2-1, the V gene TRBV7-7; 7 bases fit TRBD2. The CDR3 runs to 13 residues. CDR1 and CDR2 from the germline V gene are SSHAT and FNYEAQ (reference sequence). The CDR3 reads CASSFVGGSEQFF. Here the CDR3 DNA reads TGTGCTAGCAGCTTTGTCGGGGGGAGCGAGCAGTTCTTC.

The chain is built from TRBV6-2 or TRBV6-3 and TRBJ2-1, with D hard to call. Germline V gene data show CDR1 as MNHEY and CDR2 as SVGEGT. Trimming cost V 4 bases and J 7 bases, with 17 bases left between them. The CDR3 extends over 15 amino acids. The CDR3 DNA reads as TGTGCCAGCAGTTCCGCGGACCATGGGAATAATGAGCAGTTCTTC. Amino acid sequence: CASSSADHGNNEQFF.

This clonotype was observed a handful of times. The chain couples TRBV2 to TRBJ1-2; D remains ambiguous. Germline-derived CDR1 and CDR2 are SNHLY and FYNNEI. The CDR3 consists of 14 residues. The V end lost 3 bases, the J end lost 6 bases, and 14 bases lay between the germline ends. This CDR3 reads CASSEKGEGNGYTF. The DNA of the CDR3 is TGTGCCAGCAGTGAGAAGGGAGAGGGCAATGGCTACACCTTC.

This clonotype was picked up a small number of times. The chain has TRBV7-2 and TRBJ2-5, with no clear D. The V end was cut by 2 bases, the J end by 3 bases, with 10 bases between. The CDR3 length is 14 residues. CDR1 and CDR2 (germline): SGHTA, FQGNSA. CDR3 DNA: TGTGCCAGCAGCTTAAGTAAGCACGAAGAGACCCAGTACTTC. Protein product: CASSLSKHEETQYF. The variable domain in full, completed from reference TRBV7-2 and TRBJ2-5, reads GAGVSQSPSNKVTEKGKDVELRCDPISGHTALYWYRQSLGQGLEFLIYFQGNSAPDKSGLPSDRFSAERTGGSVSTLTIQRTQQEDSAVYLCASSLSKHEETQYFGPGTRLLVL.

In DNA, the CDR3 is TGCAGCGTTGCCGCTAGCGGGGCGACGAATGAGCAGTACTTC. Encoded protein: CSVAASGATNEQYF. This chain uses TRBV29-1 with TRBJ2-4, with 9 bases fitting TRBD2. J lost 13 bases, V lost 4 bases, and 14 bases had no gene match. The CDR3 is 14 residues long. Germline loops: CDR1 SQVTM, CDR2 ANQGSEA.

The chain joins TRBV11-2 to TRBJ2-5; 8 nucleotides match TRBD2. V lost 5 bases to trimming and J lost 5 bases; unmatched junction nucleotides: 10. Germline V gives CDR1 SGHAT, CDR2 FQNNGV. CDR3 length equals 15 residues. The CDR3 nucleotides read TGTGCCAGCAGCCCCTTTACGGGGGGGCAGGAGACCCAGTACTTC. Its protein product is CASSPFTGGQETQYF.

This clonotype occurred a few times. The V gene is TRBV20-1, the J gene TRBJ2-7; D possibly matches TRBD1 or TRBD2 (5 bases each). V lost 4 bases, J lost 1 base, and 14 bases lay in between. The V gene's germline CDR1 is DFQATT and CDR2 SNEGSKA (reference sequence). This CDR3 is 14 amino acids long. The CDR3 spells CSAKGRLSSYEQYF. As DNA, the CDR3 is TGCAGTGCTAAGGGACGGCTTTCTTCCTACGAGCAGTACTTC.

This clonotype was counted only a few times. This chain joins TRBV10-3 and TRBJ2-5, with a tentative D call TRBD2 (6 bases). CDR3 size: 14 residues. Trimming removed 4 bases at V and 5 bases at J, with 14 bases between. Germline-derived CDR1 and CDR2 are ENHRY and SYGVKD. CDR3 bases: TGTGCCATCAGTGTATTAGGAGGGTTGGAGACCCAGTACTTC. It codes for CAISVLGGLETQYF.

The rearrangement links TRBV20-1 to TRBJ2-7; the D gene could be TRBD1 or TRBD2 (5 bases each). The J call may be incorrect, as the DNA end agrees better with TRBJ2-5. The CDR3 consists of 14 residues. CDR1 DFQATT and CDR2 SNEGSKA come from the germline V gene (reference sequence). The CDR3 nucleotides are TGCAGTGCTAGAGTGGGGGACGGGCGAGGGACCCAGTACTTC. Amino acid sequence: CSARVGDGRGTQYF.

This CDR3 is CASSPDPGTDTQYF. CDR3 sequence (DNA): TGTGCCAGCAGTCCCGACCCTGGGACAGATACGCAGTATTTT. The chain employs TRBV6-2 or TRBV6-3 and TRBJ2-3; D uncertain. The V gene's germline CDR1 is MNHEY and CDR2 SVGEGT. The CDR3 is made up of 14 amino acids. V was cut by 5 bases and J by 3 bases, with 12 bases left in between.